This passage covers 15 T cell receptor beta chains from one sample sequenced in a study of patients and donors after allogeneic stem cell transplantation (dated by TCRdb to the early 2020s). Libraries were built with RT-PCR. The sequencer was a NextSeq 550. The public reads were reprocessed in TCRdb via fastp at Q25 and MiXCR, keeping in-frame beta chains. Merged by CDR3 protein, the rows form single entries marked with the most common genes and DNA. This sample lists 90,000 to 130,000 distinct CDR3 sequences; 35% were detected once. The biggest ten clones account for more than 25% of the sample. The specimen sequenced was blood, either unsorted or a sorted T cell fraction (not recorded which). These receptors were taken from a human donor who was either an allogeneic HSCT recipient or a stem cell or donor lymphocyte infusion donor (not recorded which). It is not recorded whose cells these are; they may come from a transplant donor.

The chain uses TRBV15 and TRBJ2-7; D is undetermined. The CDR3 runs to 15 residues. V was trimmed by 1 base and J by 3 bases, leaving 13 bases between them. The germline CDR1 and CDR2 sequences are LNHNV and YYDKDF (reference sequence). CDR3 sequence (DNA): TGTGCCACCAGCAGAGCGTCAGATATACTCTACGAGCAGTACTTC. This encodes CATSRASDILYEQYF.

V gene TRBV7-8 combines with J gene TRBJ1-2; 8 bases agree with TRBD1. The germline CDR1 and CDR2 sequences are SGHVS and FQNEAQ. The V and J ends lost 6 bases and 3 bases, in that order; junction bases with no gene match: 6. The CDR3 contains 14 residues. The CDR3 protein is CASSKQGDHYGYTF. Written as DNA, the CDR3 is TGTGCCAGCAGTAAACAGGGGGACCACTATGGCTACACCTTC.

This clonotype turned up a few times. The V gene is TRBV24-1, the J gene TRBJ1-2; 7 nucleotides agree with TRBD1. The V segment lost 4 bases and the J segment 7 bases; nucleotides outside the gene matches: 11. From germline, CDR1 is KGHDR and CDR2 SFDVKD. CDR3 length equals 15 residues. The CDR3 loop is CATSDPRQGLGGYTF. The CDR3 DNA reads TGTGCCACCAGTGACCCTCGACAGGGCTTAGGTGGCTACACCTTC.

The rearrangement joins TRBV20-1 to TRBJ2-1; 12 bases are shared with TRBD2. V shed 0 bases, J shed 6 bases, and the junction held 3 bases outside the gene matches. This CDR3 region has 15 residues. Germline CDR1 is DFQATT and CDR2 is SNEGSKA (reference sequence). The CDR3 spells CSARDRLAGVNEQFF. In DNA, the CDR3 is TGCAGTGCTAGAGACCGACTAGCGGGAGTCAATGAGCAGTTCTTC.

This chain joins TRBV20-1 and TRBJ2-7, with D perhaps TRBD1 (6 bases). V was shortened by 2 bases and J by 4 bases, with 12 bases between the two germline ends. Germline CDR1 DFQATT, CDR2 SNEGSKA (reference sequence). This CDR3 has 13 amino acids. CDR3 amino acids: CSARLDRPYEQYF. CDR3 bases: TGCAGTGCTAGACTCGACAGGCCTTACGAGCAGTACTTC.

The table lists this clonotype with a few counts. The V and J genes are TRBV9 and TRBJ1-6, with a weak D call TRBD1 (5 bases). The germline gives CDR1 SGDLS, CDR2 YYNGEE. Trimming cost V 3 bases and J 13 bases, with 14 bases left between them. The CDR3 is 13 residues long. This chain's CDR3 is CASSAPPGGPLHF. The CDR3 DNA reads TGTGCCAGCAGCGCACCCCCTGGGGGGCCCCTCCACTTT.

The V gene is TRBV7-9, the J gene TRBJ1-1; D not certain. V was cut by 7 bases and J by 1 base, with 16 bases left in between. The CDR3 totals 15 residues. CDR1 and CDR2 (germline): SEHNR, FQNEAQ (reference sequence). Here the CDR3 reads CASNPLRGSNTEAFF. The CDR3 DNA sequence: TGTGCCAGCAACCCCCTTCGGGGTTCGAACACTGAAGCTTTCTTT.

The chain links TRBV2 to TRBJ2-5, with a weak D call TRBD2 (6 bases). This CDR3 is built from 11 residues. Germline CDR1 is SNHLY and CDR2 is FYNNEI. The V end lost 7 bases, the J end lost 7 bases, and 10 bases lay between the germline ends. The CDR3 nucleotides are TGTGCCAGCATGGGACTGTCGACCCAGTACTTC. Translation: CASMGLSTQYF.

The V call is TRBV6-6, the J call TRBJ2-2, with 8 bases aligning to TRBD1. Germline CDR1 reads MNHNY; CDR2 reads SVGAGI (reference sequence). The V and J ends lost 5 bases and 7 bases, in that order; junction bases with no gene match: 6. The CDR3 is 14 residues long. The DNA for the CDR3 is TGTGCCAGCAGTGGACAGGGCGGGATCGGGGAGCTGTTTTTT. Protein product: CASSGQGGIGELFF.

This clonotype was recorded many times. This sequence joins TRBV6-5 and TRBJ1-6, with D uncertain. The CDR3 consists of 15 residues. Trimming removed 10 bases at V and 7 bases at J, with 20 bases between. CDR1 is MNHEY and CDR2 is SVGAGI in the germline V gene. The CDR3 loop reads CATRTTTRRNSPLHF. The CDR3 DNA reads as TGTGCCACACGGACGACGACACGGAGAAATTCACCCCTCCACTTT.

This clonotype was counted a few times. The gene calls are TRBV6-6 and TRBJ2-2; D is uncertain. The germline gives CDR1 MNHNY, CDR2 SVGAGI (reference sequence). Trimming shortened V by 4 bases and J by 1 base, and 7 bases separated the two germline ends. The CDR3 is made up of 14 amino acids. The chain's CDR3 is CASSLTGNTGELFF. In nucleotides, the CDR3 is TGTGCCAGCAGTTTGACGGGGAACACCGGGGAGCTGTTTTTT.

The chain employs TRBV27 and TRBJ1-5; tentatively, D is TRBD1 (5 bases). V shed 5 bases and J shed 7 bases, with 15 bases lying between them. The CDR3 extends over 14 amino acids. The germline CDR1 and CDR2 sequences are MNHEY and SMNVEV (reference sequence). CDR3 in amino acids: CASSPPGGNQPQHF. For the CDR3, the DNA is TGTGCCAGCAGTCCCCCGGGGGGAAACCAGCCCCAGCATTTT.

To note about this clonotype: One junction end disagrees with the germline gene, perhaps due to a read error. J is TRBJ2-7 and V is TRBV29-1; no clear D. Germline CDR1 SQVTM, CDR2 ANQGSEA. The CDR3 has 11 amino acids. Here the CDR3 DNA reads TGCAGCGTTGGTTTTGCCTACGAGCAGAACTTC. Its protein is CSVGFAYEQNF.

The J gene is TRBJ1-2, the V gene TRBV5-6; a weak D match, TRBD1 (5 bases). The germline V gene has CDR1 SGHDT and CDR2 YYEEEE. CDR3 length equals 14 residues. V was shortened by 4 bases and J by 4 bases, with 14 bases between the two germline ends. The chain's CDR3 is CASSPTANGYGYTF. CDR3 coding DNA: TGTGCCAGCAGCCCGACAGCGAACGGCTATGGCTACACCTTC.

The V and J genes are TRBV12-3 or TRBV12-4 and TRBJ2-1, with unresolved D. This CDR3 is 13 amino acids long. With 1 base removed from V and 3 bases from J, the gap between germline ends came to 4 bases. The CDR3 loop is CASSLGYYNEQFF. CDR3 DNA sequence: TGTGCCAGCAGTTTAGGATACTACAATGAGCAGTTCTTC.